This is a list of T cell receptor beta chains from one sample in a study of OX40 agonist ivuxolimab in advanced cancers. The data were produced by immunoSEQ multiplex PCR, yet TCRdb's version contains in-frame clones alone and is incomplete. The top ten clones hold over 0.6% of a sample with tens of thousands of clones, about 81% of them seen once. The input for sequencing was CD4+ or CD8+ T cells sorted from blood, taken in a trial of the OX40 agonist ivuxolimab. These receptors all stem from an adult with an advanced solid tumor such as melanoma, head and neck, liver or kidney cancer. Both conserved end residues are part of each CDR3. The order of the fields is clone size, J gene, D gene, V gene, CDR3 DNA, CDR3 protein. A D gene is named only where the DNA matches it firmly. Clone size appears in some rows only: once, few, many, or a class for an expanded clone.

. | TRBJ2-1 | . | TRBV9 | TGTGCCAGCAGCTCTGGGAGTTACAATGAGCAGTTCTTC | CASSSGSYNEQFF
. | TRBJ1-5 | . | TRBV28 | TGTGCCAGCAGCCTTCCTGGAAGGATAGGACACAATCAGCCCCAGCATTTT | CASSLPGRIGHNQPQHF
once | TRBJ2-3 | TRBD2 | TRBV19 | TGTGCCAGTACCCCCGGGGGGGTTCTGACAGATACGCAGTATTTT | CASTPGGVLTDTQYF
medium-sized | TRBJ2-7 | . | TRBV7-8 | TGTGCCAGCAGCTTAGGGGGCAGGGTATCCTACGAGCAGTACTTC | CASSLGGRVSYEQYF
. | TRBJ2-7 | TRBD2 | TRBV7-2 | TGTGCCAGCAGCCTGACTAGCGGGGGGGACGAGCAGTACTTC | CASSLTSGGDEQYF
. | TRBJ1-4 | TRBD1 | TRBV11-2 | TGTGCCAGCAGCTGGACAGGGGGTTTGTCTGATGAAAAACTGTTTTTT | CASSWTGGLSDEKLFF
once | TRBJ1-5 | . | TRBV5-6 | TGTGCCAGCAGCCTAACAGGTGATCAGCCCCAGCATTTT | CASSLTGDQPQHF
. | TRBJ2-5 | . | TRBV6-5 | TGTGCCCGGAGGGGTAGGATTCTAAAAGAGACCCAGTACTTC | CARRGRILKETQYF
. | TRBJ1-6 | TRBD1 | TRBV11-2 | TGTGCCAGCAGCTTAATCACACAGGGGAATTCACCCCTCCACTTT | CASSLITQGNSPLHF
. | TRBJ2-3 | TRBD1 | TRBV11-3 | TGTGCCAGCAGCTCGGCAGGGGGCAGGCCAGATACGCAGTATTTT | CASSSAGGRPDTQYF
. | TRBJ2-2 | . | TRBV15 | TGTGCCACCAGCAGAGATCCGATTGCCGGGGAGCTGTTTTTT | CATSRDPIAGELFF
once | TRBJ2-3 | TRBD2 | TRBV10-3 | TGTGCCATCAGCACCACCGGGACTAGCGGGGTTGGAGATACGCAGTATTTT | CAISTTGTSGVGDTQYF
. | TRBJ2-2 | . | TRBV9 | TGTGCCAGCAGCGGTCCTTTGGGACTTGGGGGCGGGGAGCTGTTTTTT | CASSGPLGLGGGELFF
. | TRBJ2-7 | . | TRBV27 | TGTGCCAGCAGTTCCCACCGCGTGAGCTCCTACGAGCAGTACTTC | CASSSHRVSSYEQYF
. | TRBJ2-3 | TRBD2 | TRBV4-2 | TGTGCCAGCAGCCAAGGTCGGGGGGGCACAGATACGCAGTATTTT | CASSQGRGGTDTQYF
. | TRBJ2-5 | . | TRBV10-1 | TGCGCCAGCAGTGAGTCTGGTCGGGAGACCCAGTACTTC | CASSESGRETQYF
few | TRBJ2-7 | . | TRBV6-5 | TGTGCCAGCATAGGGACATCGGCCTACGAGCAGTACTTC | CASIGTSAYEQYF
. | TRBJ1-4 | TRBD1 | TRBV6-1 | TGTGCCAGCAGTCCCGGGACAGGGGTTGAAAAACTGTTTTTT | CASSPGTGVEKLFF
few | TRBJ2-5 | TRBD1 | TRBV29-1 | TGCAGCGTTGGAGGGACAGGGAGAATGGAGACCCAGTACTTC | CSVGGTGRMETQYF
. | TRBJ2-3 | TRBD1 | TRBV5-8 | TGTGCCAGCAGCCTTGACAGGGTTGGTACGCAGTATTTT | CASSLDRVGTQYF
. | TRBJ2-7 | TRBD2 | TRBV11-3 | TGTGCCAGCAGCACGACTAGCGAAAAGCAGTACTTC | CASSTTSEKQYF
. | TRBJ1-2 | TRBD1 | TRBV6-6 | TGTGCCAGCAGTTACCTCAGACAGGGGAGCTATGGCTACACCTTC | CASSYLRQGSYGYTF
. | TRBJ2-5 | . | TRBV6-1 | TGTGCCAGCAGTCACGGGGTAGCGTTGGAGACCCAGTACTTC | CASSHGVALETQYF
. | TRBJ2-7 | . | TRBV21-1 | TGTGCCAGCAGCAATAAGCGGGGGGGCCACGAGCAGTACTTC | CASSNKRGGHEQYF
few | TRBJ1-3 | . | TRBV6-5 | TGTGCCAGCAGAGGACAGCGGTCCTCTGGAAACACCATATATTTT | CASRGQRSSGNTIYF
. | TRBJ2-4 | . | TRBV5-1 | TGCGCCAGCAGCTCAGGGGCAGCCAAAAACATTCAGTACTTC | CASSSGAAKNIQYF
. | TRBJ2-1 | . | TRBV7-6 | TGTGCCAGCAGCTTAGGGTGGAACAATGAGCAGTTCTTC | CASSLGWNNEQFF
few | TRBJ1-4 | TRBD1 | TRBV11-2 | TGTGCCAGCAGCTTAGAGTTCAGGGGGTTATCTAATGAAAAACTGTTTTTT | CASSLEFRGLSNEKLFF
medium-sized | TRBJ2-7 | TRBD2 | TRBV9 | TGTGCCAGCAGCCCATCAGGGACTAGCGGGACTTACGAGCAGTACTTC | CASSPSGTSGTYEQYF
. | TRBJ1-5 | . | TRBV7-2 | TGTGCCAGCAGCCTAACCTACCGGGGCAATCAGCCCCAGCATTTT | CASSLTYRGNQPQHF
. | TRBJ1-1 | TRBD1 | TRBV5-1 | TGCGCCAGCAGCGGACAGGGGGCAACTGAAGCTTTCTTT | CASSGQGATEAFF
. | TRBJ1-4 | . | TRBV6-6 | TGTGCCAGCAGTTACTCCTTACGCGCCGAAAAACTGTTTTTT | CASSYSLRAEKLFF
. | TRBJ1-2 | TRBD1 | TRBV6-6 | TGTGCCAGCAGAGCGACAGGGGCGTATGGCTACACCTTC | CASRATGAYGYTF
. | TRBJ2-2 | TRBD1 | TRBV19 | TGTGCCAGTAGTACCGGGACAGGGGAGATGAGGCTGTTTTTT | CASSTGTGEMRLFF
. | TRBJ1-1 | . | TRBV19 | TGTGCCAGTAGTCCAAGACACCAGAACACTGAAGCTTTCTTT | CASSPRHQNTEAFF
. | TRBJ1-3 | . | TRBV5-1 | TGCGCCAGCAGCTTGGCCCTCAGTTCCTCTGGAAACACCATATATTTT | CASSLALSSSGNTIYF
. | TRBJ1-5 | TRBD1 | TRBV2 | TGTGCCAGCAGGGGAGGACAGGGCGGTCAGCCCCAGCATTTT | CASRGGQGGQPQHF
. | TRBJ1-6 | . | TRBV5-1 | TGCGCCAGCAGCTTGGACGGTTCCTATAATTCACCCCTCCACTTT | CASSLDGSYNSPLHF
. | TRBJ2-1 | . | TRBV15 | TGTGCCACGGGACGAAACTCCTACAATGAGCAGTTCTTC | CATGRNSYNEQFF
. | TRBJ1-6 | . | TRBV19 | TGTGCCAGTAGTATTGAGGATTATTCACCCCTCCACTTT | CASSIEDYSPLHF
. | TRBJ1-2 | TRBD1 | TRBV18 | TGTGCCAGCTCCCACTCCGGACAGGGTCAGAACTATGGCTACACCTTC | CASSHSGQGQNYGYTF
. | TRBJ2-2 | . | TRBV11-3 | TGTGCCCTCCGGGCACCCATCACCGGGGAGCTGTTTTTT | CALRAPITGELFF
. | TRBJ1-2 | . | TRBV5-1 | TGCGCCAGCAGCTTATCAGGGGAGCGCTATGGCTACACCTTC | CASSLSGERYGYTF
. | TRBJ1-2 | . | TRBV6-1 | TGTGCCAGCAGTAGGGGTACTACTAGGGGCTACACCTTC | CASSRGTTRGYTF
. | TRBJ1-2 | . | TRBV6-1 | TGTGCCAGCAGTGAAGGTGAAGTTCCGGAGAGGGGCTACACCTTC | CASSEGEVPERGYTF
. | TRBJ2-7 | TRBD1 | TRBV5-1 | TGCGCCAGCAGCTTGGGGCAGGGGGTCTCCTACGAGCAGTACTTC | CASSLGQGVSYEQYF
. | TRBJ1-1 | . | TRBV5-1 | TGCGCCAGCAGCTTGGTCGCCGTGAACACTGAAGCTTTCTTT | CASSLVAVNTEAFF
. | TRBJ2-5 | . | TRBV7-9 | TGTGCCAGCAGCAATAGCATGGGAGCATGGCCGACCCAGTACTTC | CASSNSMGAWPTQYF
. | TRBJ2-1 | . | TRBV11-3 | TGTGCCAGCAGCTCGTTCAAGGGGAGGATCTACAATGAGCAGTTCTTC | CASSSFKGRIYNEQFF
once | TRBJ2-3 | TRBD1 | TRBV10-3 | TGTGCCATCAGCGGGACAGGGCCCTCCACAGATACGCAGTATTTT | CAISGTGPSTDTQYF
. | TRBJ2-3 | . | TRBV7-2 | TGTGCCAGCAGCCCTCGGGGTGAAGATACGCAGTATTTT | CASSPRGEDTQYF
. | TRBJ2-1 | . | TRBV11-3 | TGTGCCAGCAGTTCCTCTCTGAGCGGGCCTAATGATGAGCAGTTCTTC | CASSSSLSGPNDEQFF
. | TRBJ2-7 | TRBD1 | TRBV12-5 | TGTGCTAGTGGTAGCGGACAGGGGGCTATGCTGCACGAGCAGTACTTC | CASGSGQGAMLHEQYF